The source of this T cell receptor beta chain is a study of cytomegalovirus exposure and HLA in healthy donors. V was pared by 1 base and J by 6 bases, with 9 bases between. The CDR3 extends over 13 amino acids. The germline CDR1 and CDR2 sequences are LNHNV and YYDKDF (reference sequence). With 60 Vbeta and 13 Jbeta primers, the PCR was carried out. Generated by immunoSEQ multiplex PCR, the TCRdb table keeps only in-frame clones and is missing some. This table has under 200,000 clones, about four fifths appearing once. The sequencing sample was made of PBMCs. The TCR sequence derives from a male donor in good health and CMV-seropositive. The V and J genes are TRBV15 and TRBJ1-1, with D possibly matching TRBD1 (5 bases). CDR3: CATSRVDNSEAFF. The CDR3, as DNA: TGTGCCACCAGCAGAGTGGACAACTCTGAAGCTTTCTTT.